This T cell receptor (beta chain) came from a study of human T cells and chemical hapten exposure. Whole-study context: Across the whole study, which lasted roughly five months, patients were given diphenylcyclopropenone on the scalp once a week. The study patch tested 0.01% DPC on the upper back and read results at 6 days.

MiXCR, run by TCRdb on the RACE reads, gives a single entry per CDR3 protein. The sample consists of approximately 370,000 distinct CDR3 sequences, over 5% of them appearing once. This clonotype was counted at least ten times. The CDR3 sequence is 13 residues long. Germline V gene data show CDR1 as LGHNA and CDR2 as YSLEER. Between the trimmed V and J ends, which lost 3 bases and 4 bases, there was a span of 10 bases. Noted time point: pre-sensitization, week 0. Treatment described: therapeutic diphenylcyclopropenone sensitization with weekly scalp DPC. Investigators collected blood before applying each patch test. The total RNA was obtained from whole blood that was not fractionated.

The chain employs TRBV4-3 and TRBJ2-7; D is unresolved. This specimen consisted of whole blood, obtained in connection with sensitization to the hapten diphenylcyclopropenone (DPC). The sequence derives from a woman in her late teens or twenties with alopecia areata. Some clones in this sample may be carry-over from other donors' samples. The CDR3: CASSHRDGYEQYF. CDR3 coding DNA: TGCGCCAGCAGCCACCGAGACGGGTACGAGCAGTACTTC.